The clone carrying this T cell receptor beta chain occurred many times. The data were taken from a study of response to subunit inactivated influenza vaccine. TCRdb itself ran the RT-PCR reads through MiXCR, one entry per CDR3 protein. The sample contains about 480,000 distinct CDR3 sequences, 10% to 11% of which appear only once. Germline CDR1 reads WSHSY; CDR2 reads SAAADI. V was clipped by 4 bases and J by 3 bases; unmatched bases: 6. This CDR3 has 14 amino acids. The source material was PBMCs from blood, sampled 35 to 45 days after vaccination. The chain combines TRBV10-2 with TRBJ2-7; 7 positions agree with TRBD1. This sequence originates from a man in his fifties or sixties who received an inactivated influenza vaccine. The CDR3 coding sequence is TGCGCCAGCAGTGGGACAGGTAGCGTCTACGAGCAGTACTTC. Its protein is CASSGTGSVYEQYF.